The rows below give T cell receptor beta chains drawn from one sample of a study of Ad26.COV2.S vaccination and SARS-CoV-2 variants. This table comes from immunoSEQ multiplex PCR, and its TCRdb copy is limited to in-frame clones, with some not included. This sample has more than 400,000 clones, with about 92% found just once. The sample in question was peripheral blood, obtained in a trial of Ad26.COV2.S vaccine versus placebo. These receptors were taken from a person aged 18-65 years who received the Ad26.COV2.S COVID-19 vaccine or a placebo. Each CDR3 is given with its conserved first and last residue. A D gene is named only where the DNA matches it firmly. Clone sizes are given selectively: once, few, many, or a class where the clone is expanded.

clone_size	j_call	d_call	v_call	cdr3_nt	cdr3_aa
once	TRBJ2-1	TRBD1	TRBV5-5	TGTGCCAGCAGCCGCGAGGGGGACAGCTACAATGAGCAGTTCTTC	CASSREGDSYNEQFF
few	TRBJ1-2	TRBD1	TRBV12-3/TRBV12-4	TGTGCCAGCAGACAAGGGGGCGCGGGAGGCTACACCTTC	CASRQGGAGGYTF
NA	TRBJ2-7	NA	TRBV6-2/TRBV6-3	TGTGCCAGCAGTTACCCCTCGGGGGCCTCCTACGAGCAGTACTTC	CASSYPSGASYEQYF
NA	TRBJ1-5	NA	TRBV19	TGTGCCAGTAGTATGAGGTCCGCTAGCAATCAGCCCCAGCATTTT	CASSMRSASNQPQHF
NA	TRBJ2-1	NA	TRBV1	TGCACCAGCAGCCAATTAGGGAGCTCCTACAATGAGCAGTTCTTC	CTSSQLGSSYNEQFF
NA	TRBJ1-2	NA	TRBV5-4	TGTGCCAGCAGCTCGAGGGGGGGCCTATATGGCTACACCTTC	CASSSRGGLYGYTF
few	TRBJ1-1	NA	TRBV7-2	TGTGCCAGCAGCGGTCCTTCGGGCCTCGCCACTGAAGCTTTCTTT	CASSGPSGLATEAFF
NA	TRBJ1-5	TRBD1	TRBV15	TGTGCCACCAGCACCCCGGACAGGGGCGACAATCAGCCCCAGCATTTT	CATSTPDRGDNQPQHF
once	TRBJ1-2	NA	TRBV10-2	TGCGCCAGCAGTGAATCCCCCCGACCTAACTATGGCTACACCTTC	CASSESPRPNYGYTF
NA	TRBJ2-3	NA	TRBV6-5	TGTGCCAGCAGAAAGGACAGCACAGATACGCAGTATTTT	CASRKDSTDTQYF
NA	TRBJ2-7	NA	TRBV10-3	TGTGCCATCAGTGCCGGGACCCCCTACGAGCAGTACTTC	CAISAGTPYEQYF
NA	TRBJ2-1	NA	TRBV9	TGTGCCAGCAGCGTAGCAATTATAGGGGTCGATGAGCAGTTCTTC	CASSVAIIGVDEQFF
once	TRBJ1-1	NA	TRBV27	TGTGCCAGCAGTTTAATAGGATCAGCCGACACTGAAGCTTTCTTT	CASSLIGSADTEAFF
once	TRBJ1-1	NA	TRBV4-3	TGCGCCAGCAGCCAAGGCCTCGGGCTGGGCCGGATGAACACTGAAGCTTTCTTT	CASSQGLGLGRMNTEAFF
NA	TRBJ1-2	NA	TRBV5-8	TGTGCCAGCAGGCCTAACTATGGCTACACCTTC	CASRPNYGYTF
NA	TRBJ2-5	NA	TRBV9	TGTGCCAGCAGCGCGCGGGCGAGGGGCGAGACCCAGTACTTC	CASSARARGETQYF
NA	TRBJ2-1	NA	TRBV29-1	TGCAGCGTTGAAAACGGGATAGCTAAAGGGCGGGTTCAGTTCTTC	CSVENGIAKGRVQFF
NA	TRBJ2-4	NA	TRBV5-4	TGTGCCAGCAGCTTCAATGACAGGCAAAACATTCAGTACTTC	CASSFNDRQNIQYF
NA	TRBJ1-2	NA	TRBV6-2/TRBV6-3	TGTGCCAGCAGTTTGCTTGGACTCAGGGGATTTGGCTACACCTTC	CASSLLGLRGFGYTF
NA	TRBJ2-3	NA	TRBV7-2	TGTGCCAGCAGCCTGATGGGGGGTCTCACAGATACGCAGTATTTT	CASSLMGGLTDTQYF
once	TRBJ1-1	NA	TRBV6-5	TGTGCCAGCAGTTACTCGAGGGGGGTCGGTGAAGCTTTCTTT	CASSYSRGVGEAFF
NA	TRBJ1-1	TRBD1	TRBV27	TGTGCCAGCAGTTCCACCGGGACAGGAAATGCAAGAATGAACACTGAAGCTTTCTTT	CASSSTGTGNARMNTEAFF